The 24 T cell receptor beta chains reported below all come from one sample, sequenced in a study of T cell responses to AZD1222 COVID-19 vaccine. Produced via immunoSEQ multiplex PCR; TCRdb's table is partial and in-frame only. The profile covers 140,000 to 150,000 clones, with 85% to 95% appearing a single time and roughly 2.9% taken by the ten largest. This specimen consisted of peripheral blood, obtained on day 0 of MenACWY control vaccination. These receptors came from an adult in good health.

Written as DNA, the CDR3 is TGTGCCTGGGACAGGATGAACACTGAAGCTTTCTTT. Its translation: CAWDRMNTEAFF. The chain has TRBV30 and TRBJ1-1, with a tentative D call TRBD1 (6 bases). The germline V gene encodes CDR1 GTSNPN and CDR2 SVGIG (reference sequence). This CDR3 is built from 12 residues. V lost 5 bases and J 0 bases, leaving 7 bases between the germline ends. Using reference TRBV30 and TRBJ1-1 for the parts outside the CDR3, the full variable domain is SQTIHQWPATLVQPVGSPLSLECTVEGTSNPNLYWYRQAAGRGLQLLFYSVGIGQISSEVPQNLSASRPQDRQFILSSKKLLLSDSGFYLCAWDRMNTEAFFGQGTRLTVV.

V gene TRBV25-1 combines with J gene TRBJ1-2; 10 nucleotides align to TRBD1. V shed 4 bases, J shed 10 bases, and the junction held 0 bases outside the gene matches. Germline values: CDR1 MGHDK, CDR2 SYGVNS. The CDR3 loop spans 11 amino acids. CDR3: CASSGQGAYTF. The CDR3 bases are TGTGCCAGCAGTGGACAGGGGGCCTACACCTTC.

The CDR3 here is CASSLGTGGEQYF. The CDR3 DNA sequence: TGTGCCAGCAGCTTAGGCACAGGGGGCGAGCAGTACTTC. The V gene is TRBV7-9, the J gene TRBJ2-7; 8 bases map to TRBD1. The CDR3 totals 13 residues. The V gene's germline CDR1 is SEHNR and CDR2 FQNEAQ (reference sequence). After removal of 1 base from V and 6 bases from J, the junction contained 2 bases not matched to a gene.

The chain is built from TRBV25-1 and TRBJ2-1; D gene uncertain. The CDR3 contains 13 residues. From germline, CDR1 is MGHDK and CDR2 SYGVNS. The V end lost 5 bases, the J end lost 8 bases, and 13 bases lay between the germline ends. The CDR3 loop is CASSRPPDHEQFF. The DNA for the CDR3 is TGTGCCAGCAGTCGGCCCCCGGACCATGAGCAGTTCTTC.

V is TRBV7-9 and J is TRBJ1-1; D is undetermined. V lost 6 bases to trimming and J lost 1 base, with 6 bases between them. The CDR3 has 12 residues. CDR1 is SEHNR, CDR2 FQNEAQ, per germline (reference sequence). Here the CDR3 reads CASSGTNTEAFF. CDR3 nucleotide sequence: TGTGCCAGCAGTGGTACGAACACTGAAGCTTTCTTT.

This chain joins TRBV18 and TRBJ2-7, with no clear D. Germline loops: CDR1 KGHSH, CDR2 LQKENI. The CDR3 is 14 amino acids. V lost 5 bases and J 0 bases, leaving 11 bases between the germline ends. CDR3 DNA: TGTGCCAGCTCATCAGACCATTACTCCTACGAGCAGTACTTC. Its protein product is CASSSDHYSYEQYF.

The chain carries TRBV7-2 and TRBJ2-7, with TRBD1 matching 7 bases. Per the germline V gene, CDR1 is SGHTA and CDR2 is FQGNSA. V was clipped by 3 bases and J by 3 bases; unmatched bases: 8. The CDR3 loop spans 15 amino acids. CDR3 loop: CASSLAYNRGYEQYF. In DNA, the CDR3 is TGTGCCAGCAGCTTGGCATACAACAGGGGCTACGAGCAGTACTTC.

This chain joins TRBV10-3 and TRBJ1-5; TRBD1 matches at 8 bases. The CDR3 covers 14 residues. Germline CDR1 is ENHRY and CDR2 is SYGVKD. V lost 10 bases to trimming and J lost 4 bases; unmatched junction nucleotides: 9. CDR3 DNA: TGTGCCACTACCGCGGGACAGGATAATCAGCCCCAGCATTTT. Its protein product is CATTAGQDNQPQHF.

The genes are TRBV28 and TRBJ1-1; 9 nucleotides match TRBD1. CDR3 size: 14 residues. With V trimmed by 6 bases and J by 5 bases, 7 bases remained unmatched. Per germline, CDR1 MDHEN and CDR2 SYDVKM. Written as DNA, the CDR3 is TGTGCCAGCAGAATCACAGGGGGCCGAACTGAAGCTTTCTTT. Amino acid sequence: CASRITGGRTEAFF.

This chain joins TRBV6-5 and TRBJ2-5; TRBD1 aligns across 8 bases. The germline V gene has CDR1 MNHEY and CDR2 SVGAGI. This CDR3 is 16 amino acids long. The junction had 8 bases not matched to a gene; V was cut back by 0 bases and J by 5 bases. CDR3 loop: CASSYSLTGDVETQYF. In DNA form, the CDR3 reads TGTGCCAGCAGTTACTCGCTGACAGGGGATGTGGAGACCCAGTACTTC.

The V gene is TRBV27, the J gene TRBJ2-2, with 8 bases identical to TRBD1. Germline loops: CDR1 MNHEY, CDR2 SMNVEV (reference sequence). The CDR3 is 13 residues long. J gave up 8 bases and V 5 bases, and 4 bases lay outside the gene matches. The CDR3 loop reads CASSLYRGGELFF. Written as DNA, the CDR3 is TGTGCCAGCAGTCTCTACAGGGGGGGGGAGCTGTTTTTT.

V is TRBV14 and J is TRBJ1-2; unclear D gene. V was shortened by 4 bases and J by 0 bases, with 18 bases between the two germline ends. The CDR3 length is 17 residues. CDR1 SGHDN and CDR2 FVKESK come from the germline V gene. The CDR3 region has the DNA TGTGCCAGCAGCCTATTCCGACCGGAAGATTCTAACTATGGCTACACCTTC. As protein: CASSLFRPEDSNYGYTF.

The gene calls are TRBV3-1 (or the pseudogene TRBV3-2) and TRBJ1-3, with unresolved D. The germline V gene encodes CDR1 LGHDT and CDR2 YNNKEL (reference sequence). This CDR3 comprises 13 residues. Trimming left V 8 bases short and J 5 bases short, with 13 bases between. CDR3 residues: CASQGFRRNTIYF. DNA of the CDR3: TGTGCCAGCCAAGGGTTTCGGAGAAACACCATATATTTT.

This clone was picked up one time. The rearrangement joins TRBV3-1 (or the pseudogene TRBV3-2) to TRBJ1-2, with D tentatively TRBD1 (5 bases). Trimming removed 6 bases from V and 4 bases from J, with 12 bases in between. Germline V lookup: CDR1 LGHDT, CDR2 YNNKEL (reference sequence). CDR3 length: 13 residues. CDR3 in amino acids: CASRERQSYGYTF. The CDR3 nucleotides read TGTGCCAGCAGAGAAAGACAGTCCTATGGCTACACCTTC.

The CDR3 region has the DNA TGCGCCAGCAGCCCCTCGGCGGGTCCTCCGACCCTCCACTTT. Translation gives CASSPSAGPPTLHF. The chain is built from TRBV5-1 and TRBJ1-6, with unresolved D. V was pared by 4 bases and J by 14 bases, with 19 bases between. The CDR3 has 14 amino acids. Germline V gene data show CDR1 as SGHRS and CDR2 as YFSETQ. Together with reference TRBV5-1 and TRBJ1-6, the CDR3 gives the full variable domain: KAGVTQTPRYLIKTRGQQVTLSCSPISGHRSVSWYQQTPGQGLQFLFEYFSETQRNKGNFPGRFSGRQFSNSRSEMNVSTLELGDSALYLCASSPSAGPPTLHFGNGTRLTVT.

J is TRBJ2-2 and V is TRBV10-2; 10 bases agree with TRBD2. J was trimmed by 2 bases and V by 0 bases; bases with no gene match: 3. This CDR3 spans 17 amino acids. Germline V CDR1 and CDR2: WSHSY, SAAADI. The CDR3 coding sequence is TGCGCCAGCAGTGAGTCGAGACTAGCGGGCAACACCGGGGAGCTGTTTTTT. This sequence encodes CASSESRLAGNTGELFF.

CDR3 residues: CASSTGTGARYTEAFF. The CDR3 DNA follows: TGTGCCAGCAGCACCGGGACAGGCGCTCGTTACACTGAAGCTTTCTTT. The chain links TRBV9 to TRBJ1-1; the match to TRBD1 covers 8 bases. Trimming at V came to 4 bases and at J to 3 bases, leaving 11 bases not matched to a gene. This CDR3 has 16 residues. In germline, CDR1 is SGDLS, CDR2 YYNGEE.

This chain joins TRBV3-1 (or the pseudogene TRBV3-2) and TRBJ1-4, with 7 bases identical to TRBD1. Looked up from germline, CDR1 is LGHDT and CDR2 is YNNKEL (reference sequence). J gave up 8 bases and V 2 bases, and 11 bases lay outside the gene matches. CDR3 length: 16 amino acids. The CDR3 here is CASSQRSGGGEEKLFF. Here the CDR3 DNA reads TGTGCCAGCAGCCAACGTTCAGGGGGAGGGGAAGAAAAACTGTTTTTT.

This chain connects TRBV27 to TRBJ2-5, with no clear D. This CDR3 has 15 amino acids. With 2 bases removed from V and 3 bases from J, the gap between germline ends came to 13 bases. The V gene's germline CDR1 is MNHEY and CDR2 SMNVEV (reference sequence). This CDR3 is CASSLDPVEKETQYF. The DNA for the CDR3 is TGTGCCAGCAGTTTAGACCCAGTAGAAAAAGAGACCCAGTACTTC.

This clone was seen only once. The chain recombines TRBV19 with TRBJ2-1; 7 nucleotides match TRBD2. Germline assignment: CDR1 LNHDA and CDR2 SQIVND (reference sequence). Trimming cost V 5 bases and J 6 bases; bases outside gene matches: 16. This CDR3 region has 17 residues. The CDR3 coding sequence is TGTGCCAGTAGTTCCGCCCCGGGGCGGGAGAGCCTCAATGAGCAGTTCTTC. Its protein is CASSSAPGRESLNEQFF. Looking up the rest from reference TRBV19 and TRBJ2-1 gives the full variable domain: DGGITQSPKYLFRKEGQNVTLSCEQNLNHDAMYWYRQDPGQGLRLIYYSQIVNDFQKGDIAEGYSVSREKKESFPLTVTSAQKNPTAFYLCASSSAPGRESLNEQFFGPGTRLTVL.

The chain carries TRBV5-5 and TRBJ2-7; 7 bases line up with TRBD2. The CDR3 loop spans 16 amino acids. The junction had 12 bases not matched to a gene; V was cut back by 4 bases and J by 2 bases. Germline V gene lookup returns CDR1 SGHKS and CDR2 YYEKEE (reference sequence). The CDR3 region is CASSVLQARGAYEQYF. CDR3 nucleotides: TGTGCCAGCAGCGTCTTACAGGCCCGGGGGGCCTACGAGCAGTACTTC.

The V and J genes are TRBV15 and TRBJ2-1; the match to TRBD1 covers 9 bases. CDR1 is LNHNV, CDR2 YYDKDF, per germline (reference sequence). With 1 base clipped from V and 6 bases from J, the junction kept 1 base outside the gene matches. The CDR3 runs 14 residues. The chain's CDR3 is CATSRGGQGNEQFF. The CDR3, as DNA: TGTGCCACCAGCAGAGGGGGACAGGGCAATGAGCAGTTCTTC.

This clone was recorded only once. The chain has TRBV3-1 (or the pseudogene TRBV3-2) and TRBJ2-3; 12 bases line up with TRBD2. V shed 3 bases, J shed 3 bases, and the junction held 10 bases outside the gene matches. The CDR3 runs 18 residues. Germline V gives CDR1 LGHDT, CDR2 YNNKEL (reference sequence). As DNA, the CDR3 is TGTGCCAGCAGCCATAGTAGACTAGCGGGAGATGTAACAGATACGCAGTATTTT. Protein sequence: CASSHSRLAGDVTDTQYF.

This clone was seen once. The CDR3 DNA is TGTGCCAGCAGTTTAAGCGGGGTTAACTATGGCTACACCTTC. Protein sequence: CASSLSGVNYGYTF. The V gene is TRBV28, the J gene TRBJ1-2, with no clear D. Trimming shortened V by 2 bases and J by 1 base, and 8 bases separated the two germline ends. Germline V gene lookup returns CDR1 MDHEN and CDR2 SYDVKM. The CDR3 contains 14 residues.